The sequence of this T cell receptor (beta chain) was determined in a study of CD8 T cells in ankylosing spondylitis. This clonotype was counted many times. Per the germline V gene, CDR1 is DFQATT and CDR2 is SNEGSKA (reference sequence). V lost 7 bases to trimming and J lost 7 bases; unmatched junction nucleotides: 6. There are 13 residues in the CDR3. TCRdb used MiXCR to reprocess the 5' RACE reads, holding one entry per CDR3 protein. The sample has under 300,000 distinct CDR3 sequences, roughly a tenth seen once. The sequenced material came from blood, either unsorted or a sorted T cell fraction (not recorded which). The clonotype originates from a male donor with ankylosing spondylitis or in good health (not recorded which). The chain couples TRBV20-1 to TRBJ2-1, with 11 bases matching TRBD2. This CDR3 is CSDSGRAGNEQFF. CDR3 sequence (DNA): TGCAGTGATAGCGGGAGGGCCGGGAATGAGCAGTTCTTC.